The text below deals with one TCR beta chain. The data were taken from a study of shared T cell receptors in the human thymus. Using immunoSEQ multiplex PCR, the repertoire was profiled, and TCRdb retains in-frame clones only, with some absent. In the table there are 55,000 to 75,000 clones, about 95% of which are singletons. The CDR3 covers 15 residues. The germline gives CDR1 SGHAT, CDR2 FQNNGV. The ends were cut back, 2 bases at V and 1 base at J, with 8 bases in the middle. The rearrangement links TRBV11-2 to TRBJ2-2; possible D gene TRBD1, 5 bases. This TCR was sampled from a human donor. Sequencing was performed on thymocytes. Written as DNA, the CDR3 is TGTGCCAGCAGCTTAACCGACAGGAACACCGGGGAGCTGTTTTTT. It specifies CASSLTDRNTGELFF.